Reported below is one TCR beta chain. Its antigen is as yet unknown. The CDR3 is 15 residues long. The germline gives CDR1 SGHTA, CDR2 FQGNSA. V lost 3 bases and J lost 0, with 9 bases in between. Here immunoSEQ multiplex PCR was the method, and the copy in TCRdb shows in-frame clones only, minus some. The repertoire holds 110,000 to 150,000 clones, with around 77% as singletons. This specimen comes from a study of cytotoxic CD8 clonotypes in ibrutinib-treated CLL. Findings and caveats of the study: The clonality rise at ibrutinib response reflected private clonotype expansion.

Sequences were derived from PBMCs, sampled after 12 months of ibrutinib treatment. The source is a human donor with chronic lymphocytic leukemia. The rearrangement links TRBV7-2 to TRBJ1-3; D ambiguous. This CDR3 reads CASSFGLFSGNTIYF. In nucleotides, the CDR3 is TGTGCCAGCAGCTTTGGCCTGTTCTCTGGAAACACCATATATTTT.